The clone carrying this T cell receptor (beta chain) was recorded once. Its antigen is not identified. This sample is drawn from a study of blood T cells in healthy people across ages. Study-level results: Roughly linear age-related decline in beta diversity appeared, significant by age approximately 40.

The CDR3 length is 14 residues. V was clipped by 2 bases and J by 4 bases, with 12 bases between them. From germline, CDR1 is SGDLS and CDR2 YYNGEE. The use of a sample-barcoded 5' primer and a J-beta primer mix characterized a second PCR of about 7 to 12 cycles. TCRdb redid the calling of the 5' RACE reads with MiXCR, one entry per CDR3 protein. Of over 500,000 distinct CDR3 sequences listed, about 29% are singletons. This same sample was also taken into another study, of T cells of mothers and their children.

This clonotype was obtained from a boy younger than 10 in good health. Sequencing was carried out using blood. The V and J genes are TRBV9 and TRBJ1-2, with D possibly matching TRBD1 (5 bases). The CDR3 sequence: CASSVGWDGYGYTF. As DNA, the CDR3 is TGTGCCAGCAGCGTGGGATGGGACGGCTATGGCTACACCTTC. Filled out from reference TRBV9 and TRBJ1-2, the complete variable domain reads DSGVTQTPKHLITATGQRVTLRCSPRSGDLSVYWYQQSLDQGLQFLIQYYNGEERAKGNILERFSAQQFPDLHSELNLSSLELGDSALYFCASSVGWDGYGYTFGSGTRLTVV.